The clone carrying this TCR beta chain was seen a handful of times. The data derive from a study of graft-versus-host responses after intestinal transplantation. Turning to the study itself: Induction using anti-thymocyte globulin, followed by tacrolimus and steroids for about 3 years, was given to all recipients.

The researchers put 200,000 CFSE-labeled responder cells into plates with 200,000 irradiated, violet-dye-labeled stimulator cells. Dividing CFSE-low CD3+CD4+ and CD3+CD8+ responders were isolated by sorting after the reaction. TCRdb's table, derived via immunoSEQ multiplex PCR, lists solely in-frame clones and lacks some. The profile shows approximately 23,000 clones, about 41% of them singletons. Study observations and caveats: High graft-versus-host to host-versus-graft T cell clonal ratios marked allografts of patients with graft-donor macrochimerism.

Germline assignment: CDR1 SEHNR and CDR2 FQNEAQ (reference sequence). This CDR3 comprises 14 residues. Trimming left V 0 bases short and J 6 bases short, with 10 bases between. Here the sequenced sample was alloreactive CD8+ T cells from a mixed lymphocyte reaction culture, taken before transplantation. Sample subset: CFSE-low proliferating T cells sorted from approximately six-day pre-transplant mixed lymphocyte reaction (GvH or HvG direction). This sequence joins TRBV7-9 and TRBJ2-3; no reliable D call. The TCR originated in a human patient who was an organ donor for intestinal transplantation. CDR3 residues: CASSLAAQPDTQYF. The CDR3, as DNA: TGTGCCAGCAGCTTAGCGGCCCAGCCGGATACGCAGTATTTT.